This T cell receptor beta chain was captured by sequencing in a study of T cells after posttransplantation cyclophosphamide listed by TCRdb under 2016. Background on the whole study: Using TRB sequencing, the study followed how the T cell repertoire reconstituted after myeloablative bone marrow transplantation in which posttransplantation cyclophosphamide served as GVHD prophylaxis. Samples from some 32 PTCy-treated patients and approximately 15 related bone marrow donors of those patients were subjected to antigen receptor sequencing. Blood from all 30 or so PTCy patients who had 1-year posttransplant specimens underwent TRB sequencing. In 3 patients, up to roughly 3 additional blood samples taken between 2 and 5.2 years after transplant also underwent TRB sequencing, as did pretransplant blood from a handful of patients. Because TRA and TRB clonality were tightly correlated in 9 samples, subsequent TCR analyses were focused on TRB only. Public TRB sequences were queried against a database of over 3,500 sequences associated with responses to pathogens, tumor antigens, self-antigens and alloantigens. Study-wide conclusions, independent of this receptor: The TRB repertoires of T cells infiltrating skin or the GI tract showed only limited overlap with the TRB repertoires found in blood. Across 45 patients, TRB clonality was highly associated with recipient CMV seropositivity and CMV reactivation, and PTCy diversity was similar to diversity in CNI/methotrexate controls. Donor-recipient similarity was low at 1-2 months but increased during the first year, and donor CD8+ memory clones often dominated later blood repertoires.

Genomic DNA was the input for TRB sequencing, which was run either with the immunoSEQ assay at survey resolution or with the hsTCRB kit. Per the source publication's procedure: The immunoSEQ software handled initial read processing, and the LymphoSeq R package was used for repertoire analyses. Clonality was calculated as 1 minus normalized Shannon entropy, and the Gini coefficient was also calculated for each TRB dataset. Phenotypes of unsorted samples were inferred by mapping TRB sequences from sorted subsets of the recipient or donor onto the same recipient's unsorted samples. TCRdb re-hosts the immuneACCESS table, in-frame sequences only. Its copies lack some clones; in the studies checked, an unresolved V gene accounts for under half of them, and the cause for the rest is not known. The DNA was the basis for D and trimming; V, J and clone size are from that table. This sample comprises about 46,000 clones, roughly 92% of them detected only once. 3% to 3.5% of the sample goes to the ten largest clones.

Per the germline V gene, MGHDK is the CDR1 and SYGVNS is the CDR2. V is reduced by 1 base and J by 7 bases, leaving a spacing of 5 bases between them. The CDR3 runs 13 residues from the cysteine to the phenylalanine. Only the CDR3 DNA is retained, 39 bases long and in frame from the first base. In the case of this clone: No cognate antigen has been identified for it. Base qualities were left out, and no much larger clone turns up one base away.

Related bone marrow donors provided peripheral blood samples on the day of marrow donation. Peripheral blood and bone marrow mononuclear cells were isolated by Ficoll-Hypaque density centrifugation and cryopreserved. The TCR sequence derives from a woman aged 50 to 60 in good health and a related stem cell transplant donor. Sequencing input: PBMCs. This receptor chain uses TRBV25-1 and TRBJ1-6; the D gene cannot be named for sure. The encoded CDR3 is CASSESPNSPLHF. The DNA reads TGTGCCAGCAGTGAATCCCCAAATTCACCCCTCCACTTT. Outside the CDR3, residues come from the reference TRBV25-1 and TRBJ1-6 proteins, so the full variable domain is: EADIYQTPRYLVIGTGKKITLECSQTMGHDKMYWYQQDPGMELHLIHYSYGVNSTEKGDLSSESTVSRIRTEHFPLTLESARPSHTSQYLCASSESPNSPLHFGNGTRLTVT.